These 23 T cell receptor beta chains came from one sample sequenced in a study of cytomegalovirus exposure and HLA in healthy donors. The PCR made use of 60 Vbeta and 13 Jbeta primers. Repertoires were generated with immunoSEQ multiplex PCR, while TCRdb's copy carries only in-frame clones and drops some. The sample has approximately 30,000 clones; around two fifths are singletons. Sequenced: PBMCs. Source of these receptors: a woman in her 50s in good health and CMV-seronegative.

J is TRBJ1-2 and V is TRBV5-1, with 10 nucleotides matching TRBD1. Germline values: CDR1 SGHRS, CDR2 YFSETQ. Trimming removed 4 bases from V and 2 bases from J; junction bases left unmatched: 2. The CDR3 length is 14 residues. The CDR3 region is CASSPGQGNYGYTF. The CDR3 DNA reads TGCGCCAGCAGCCCGGGACAGGGGAACTATGGCTACACCTTC.

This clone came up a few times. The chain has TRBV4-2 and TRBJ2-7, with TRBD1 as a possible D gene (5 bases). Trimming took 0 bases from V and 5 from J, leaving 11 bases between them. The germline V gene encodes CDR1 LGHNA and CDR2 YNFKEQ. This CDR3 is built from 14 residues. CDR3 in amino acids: CASSQDGTRDEQYF. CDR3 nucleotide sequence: TGTGCCAGCAGCCAAGATGGCACCAGGGACGAGCAGTACTTC.

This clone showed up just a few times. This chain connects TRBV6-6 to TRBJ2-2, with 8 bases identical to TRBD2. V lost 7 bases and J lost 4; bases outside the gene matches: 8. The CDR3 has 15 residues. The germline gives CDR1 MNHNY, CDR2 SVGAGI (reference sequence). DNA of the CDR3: TGTGCCAGCACTCCCGGGGGGGGCGGCACCGGGGAGCTGTTTTTT. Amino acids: CASTPGGGGTGELFF.

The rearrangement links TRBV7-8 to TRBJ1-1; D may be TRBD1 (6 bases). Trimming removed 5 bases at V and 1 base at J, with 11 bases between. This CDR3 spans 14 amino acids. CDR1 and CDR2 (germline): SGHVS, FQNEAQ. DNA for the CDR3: TGTGCCAGCAGCCTTATGGGACAGAACACTGAAGCTTTCTTT. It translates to CASSLMGQNTEAFF.

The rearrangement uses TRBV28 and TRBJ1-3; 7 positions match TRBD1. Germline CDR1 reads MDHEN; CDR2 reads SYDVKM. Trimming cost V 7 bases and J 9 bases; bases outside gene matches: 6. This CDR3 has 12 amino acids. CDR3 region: CASKRGQATIYF. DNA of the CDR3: TGTGCCAGCAAGCGTGGACAGGCCACCATATATTTT. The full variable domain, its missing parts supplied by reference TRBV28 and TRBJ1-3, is DVKVTQSSRYLVKRTGEKVFLECVQDMDHENMFWYRQDPGLGLRLIYFSYDVKMKEKGDIPEGYSVSREKKERFSLILESASTNQTSMYLCASKRGQATIYFGEGSWLTVV.

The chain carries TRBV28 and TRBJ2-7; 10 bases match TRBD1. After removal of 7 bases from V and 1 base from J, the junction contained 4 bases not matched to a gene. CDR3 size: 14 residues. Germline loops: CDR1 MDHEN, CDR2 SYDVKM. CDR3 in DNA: TGTGCCAGCACAGACAGGGGGCTATCCTACGAGCAGTACTTC. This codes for CASTDRGLSYEQYF.

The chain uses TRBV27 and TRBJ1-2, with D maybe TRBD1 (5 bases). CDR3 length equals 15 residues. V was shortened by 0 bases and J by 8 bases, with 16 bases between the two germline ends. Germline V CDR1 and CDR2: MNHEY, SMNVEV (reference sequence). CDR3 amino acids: CASSLSISPGYGYTF. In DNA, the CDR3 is TGTGCCAGCAGTTTATCTATATCTCCAGGGTACGGCTACACCTTC.

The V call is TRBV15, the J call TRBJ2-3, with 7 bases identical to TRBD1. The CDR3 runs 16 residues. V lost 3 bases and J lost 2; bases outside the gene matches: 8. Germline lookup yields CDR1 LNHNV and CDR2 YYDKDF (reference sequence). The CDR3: CATSSGRGQFTDTQYF. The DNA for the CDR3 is TGTGCCACCAGCAGTGGTAGGGGGCAATTCACAGATACGCAGTATTTT.

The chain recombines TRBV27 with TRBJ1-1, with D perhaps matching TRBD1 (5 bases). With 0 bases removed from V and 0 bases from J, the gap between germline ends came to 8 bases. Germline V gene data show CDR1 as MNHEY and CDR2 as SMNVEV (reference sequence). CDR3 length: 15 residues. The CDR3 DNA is TGTGCCAGCAGTTTATCGTCAGGGATGAACACTGAAGCTTTCTTT. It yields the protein CASSLSSGMNTEAFF.

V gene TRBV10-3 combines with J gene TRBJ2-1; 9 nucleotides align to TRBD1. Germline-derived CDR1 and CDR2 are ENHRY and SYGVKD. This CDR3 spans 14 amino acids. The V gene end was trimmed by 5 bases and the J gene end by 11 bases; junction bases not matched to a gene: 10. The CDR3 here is CAISWDRDAAKQFF. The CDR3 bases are TGTGCCATCAGTTGGGACAGGGACGCGGCAAAGCAGTTCTTC.

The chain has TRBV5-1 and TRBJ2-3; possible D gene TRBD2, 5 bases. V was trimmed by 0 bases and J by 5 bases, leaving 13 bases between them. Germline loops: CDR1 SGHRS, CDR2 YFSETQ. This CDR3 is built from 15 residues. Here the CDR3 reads CASSLERAGKDTQYF. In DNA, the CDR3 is TGCGCCAGCAGCTTGGAGAGGGCTGGGAAAGATACGCAGTATTTT.

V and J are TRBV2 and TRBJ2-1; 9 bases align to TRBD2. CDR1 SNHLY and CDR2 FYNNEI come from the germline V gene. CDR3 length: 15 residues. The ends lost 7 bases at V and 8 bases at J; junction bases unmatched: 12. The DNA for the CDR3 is TGTGCCAGCACGCTGGGGCGGGAGGGCAGCGATGAGCAGTTCTTC. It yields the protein CASTLGREGSDEQFF.

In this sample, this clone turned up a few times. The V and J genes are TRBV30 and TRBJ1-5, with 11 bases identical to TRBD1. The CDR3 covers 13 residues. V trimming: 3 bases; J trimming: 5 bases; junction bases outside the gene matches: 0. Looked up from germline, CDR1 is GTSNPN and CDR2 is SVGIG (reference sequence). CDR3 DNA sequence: TGTGCCTGGAGGGGACAGGGGGATCAGCCCCAGCATTTT. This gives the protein CAWRGQGDQPQHF.

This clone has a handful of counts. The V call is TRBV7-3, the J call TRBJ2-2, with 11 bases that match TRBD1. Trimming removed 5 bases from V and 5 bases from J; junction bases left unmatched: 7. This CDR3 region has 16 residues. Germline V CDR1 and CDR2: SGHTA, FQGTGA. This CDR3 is CASSERGDRGTGELFF. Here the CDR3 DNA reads TGTGCCAGCAGCGAGAGAGGGGACAGGGGGACCGGGGAGCTGTTTTTT.

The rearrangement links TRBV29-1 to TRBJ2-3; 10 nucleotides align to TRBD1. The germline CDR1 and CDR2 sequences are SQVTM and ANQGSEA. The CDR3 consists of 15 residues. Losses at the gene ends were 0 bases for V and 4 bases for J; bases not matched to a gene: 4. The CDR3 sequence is CSVEDFGQGADTQYF. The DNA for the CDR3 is TGCAGCGTTGAAGACTTTGGACAGGGGGCAGATACGCAGTATTTT.

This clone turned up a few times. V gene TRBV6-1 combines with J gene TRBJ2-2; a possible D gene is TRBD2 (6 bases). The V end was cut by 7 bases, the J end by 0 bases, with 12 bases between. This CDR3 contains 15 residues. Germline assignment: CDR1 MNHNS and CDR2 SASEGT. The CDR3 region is CASTGGAANTGELFF. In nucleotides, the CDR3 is TGTGCCAGCACCGGAGGGGCGGCGAACACCGGGGAGCTGTTTTTT.

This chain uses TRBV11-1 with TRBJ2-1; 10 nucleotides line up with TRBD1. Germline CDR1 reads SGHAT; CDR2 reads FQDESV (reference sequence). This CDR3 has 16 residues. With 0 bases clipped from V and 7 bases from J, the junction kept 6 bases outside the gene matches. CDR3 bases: TGTGCCAGCAGCTTAGCGCCGGGGACAGGGGATAATGAGCAGTTCTTC. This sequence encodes CASSLAPGTGDNEQFF.

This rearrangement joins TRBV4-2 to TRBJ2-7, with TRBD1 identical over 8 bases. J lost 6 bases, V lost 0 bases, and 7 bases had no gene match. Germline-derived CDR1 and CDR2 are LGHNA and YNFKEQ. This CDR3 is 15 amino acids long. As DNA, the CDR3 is TGTGCCAGCAGCCAAGATTACCAGGGGGCGCGCGAGCAGTACTTC. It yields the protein CASSQDYQGAREQYF.

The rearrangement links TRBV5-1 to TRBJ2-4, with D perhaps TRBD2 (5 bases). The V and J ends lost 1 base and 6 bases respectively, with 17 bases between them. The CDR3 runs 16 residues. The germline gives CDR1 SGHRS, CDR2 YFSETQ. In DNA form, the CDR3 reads TGCGCCAGCAGCTTGAACGGGATCTTATCGGGAAACATTCAGTACTTC. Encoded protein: CASSLNGILSGNIQYF.

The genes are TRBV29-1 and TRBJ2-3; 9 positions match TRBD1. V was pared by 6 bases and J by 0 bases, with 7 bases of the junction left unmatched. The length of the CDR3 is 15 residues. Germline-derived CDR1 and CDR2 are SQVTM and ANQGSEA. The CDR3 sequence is CSVGTGTGSTDTQYF. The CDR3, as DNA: TGCAGCGTCGGGACCGGGACAGGGAGCACAGATACGCAGTATTTT.

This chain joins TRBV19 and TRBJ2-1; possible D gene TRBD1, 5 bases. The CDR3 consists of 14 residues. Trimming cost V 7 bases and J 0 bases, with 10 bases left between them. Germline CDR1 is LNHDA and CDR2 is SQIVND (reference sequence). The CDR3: CASTRQSSYNEQFF. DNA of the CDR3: TGTGCCAGTACCAGACAGAGCTCCTACAATGAGCAGTTCTTC.

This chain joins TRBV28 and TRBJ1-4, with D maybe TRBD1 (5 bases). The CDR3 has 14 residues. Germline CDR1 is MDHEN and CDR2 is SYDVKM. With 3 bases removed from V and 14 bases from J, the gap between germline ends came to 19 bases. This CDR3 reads CASSLGGGVYRLFF. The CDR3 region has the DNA TGTGCCAGCAGTTTGGGGGGGGGTGTTTATCGTCTGTTTTTT.

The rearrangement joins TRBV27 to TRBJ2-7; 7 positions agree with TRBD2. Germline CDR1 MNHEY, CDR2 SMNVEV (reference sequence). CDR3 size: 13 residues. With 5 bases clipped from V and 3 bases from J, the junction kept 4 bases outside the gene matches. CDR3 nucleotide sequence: TGTGCCAGCAGTGGGGGGGGGTTCTACGAGCAGTACTTC. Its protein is CASSGGGFYEQYF.